Listed here are 30 T cell receptor beta chains from one sample, sequenced in a study of neurological immune-mediated disorders (dated by TCRdb to between 2019 and 2020). The method was 5' RACE. Instrument on record: Illumina HiSeq 2500. Starting from the raw public reads, TCRdb applied fastp trimming at Q25, assembled clones with MiXCR and retained in-frame beta chains. Identical CDR3 proteins give one entry, which carries the most common genes and DNA. This sample holds over 60,000 distinct CDR3 sequences; just over 5% were observed only once. The biggest ten clones account for 2% to 2.5% of the sample. Specimen: PBMCs. All receptors come from a woman between 25 and 40 years old with multiple sclerosis.

This clonotype was observed at least ten times. V and J are TRBV3-1 and TRBJ2-6; D ambiguous. The V end lost 0 bases, the J end lost 4 bases, and 1 base lay between the germline ends. The germline V gene encodes CDR1 LGHDT and CDR2 YNNKEL (reference sequence). This CDR3 is 13 amino acids long. The CDR3 region is CASSQDGANVLTF. CDR3 nucleotides: TGTGCCAGCAGCCAAGACGGGGCCAACGTCCTGACTTTC.

This clonotype was seen ten or more times. The rearrangement links TRBV20-1 to TRBJ2-5; TRBD2 matches 7 bases. Per germline, CDR1 DFQATT and CDR2 SNEGSKA (reference sequence). The V gene end was trimmed by 6 bases and the J gene end by 4 bases; junction bases not matched to a gene: 14. CDR3 length: 15 residues. The CDR3 coding sequence is TGCAGTGCCACTAAACCAACTAGCGTCGGAGAGACCCAGTACTTC. Protein sequence: CSATKPTSVGETQYF.

This clonotype was detected ten times or more. The CDR3 sequence is CASSLAGGTPNSPLHF. CDR3 in DNA: TGTGCCAGCAGTTTAGCAGGGGGCACTCCTAATTCACCCCTCCACTTT. The chain carries TRBV12-3 or TRBV12-4 and TRBJ1-6; 7 bases align to TRBD1. Trimming at V came to 0 bases and at J to 6 bases, leaving 5 bases not matched to a gene. The CDR3 spans 16 residues.

This clonotype was counted between two and nine times. The V and J genes are TRBV18 and TRBJ2-1; tentative D call: TRBD1 (6 bases). V dropped 3 bases and J dropped 7 bases, with 13 bases sitting between them. The CDR3 sequence is 14 residues long. Germline-derived CDR1 and CDR2 are KGHSH and LQKENI. The CDR3 loop reads CASSPRDKLNEQFF. CDR3 coding DNA: TGTGCCAGCTCACCCCGGGACAAGTTAAATGAGCAGTTCTTC.

This clonotype was picked up a small number of times. This clone may be a read error of a much larger clone one base away. The chain links TRBV20-1 to TRBJ2-7; no clear D. Germline V gene data show CDR1 as DFQATT and CDR2 as SNEGSKA (reference sequence). V gave up 7 bases and J gave up 1 base, with 14 bases separating them. The CDR3 has 13 amino acids. For the CDR3, the DNA is TGCAGTGATTCAAGCACGACTTCCTACGAGCAGTACTTC. Residues: CSDSSTTSYEQYF.

This clonotype was observed at least ten times. The chain is built from TRBV20-1 and TRBJ2-5; D is perhaps TRBD1 (6 bases). Germline assignment: CDR1 DFQATT and CDR2 SNEGSKA (reference sequence). The CDR3 is 12 residues long. V was shortened by 3 bases and J by 1 base, with 6 bases between the two germline ends. CDR3 protein: CSASRGQETQYF. The CDR3 DNA is TGCAGTGCTAGCAGGGGCCAAGAGACCCAGTACTTC.

This clonotype came up many times. The chain couples TRBV7-2 to TRBJ2-7; the D gene is possibly TRBD2 (6 bases). Trimming took 5 bases from V and 2 from J, leaving 16 bases between them. Germline assignment: CDR1 SGHTA and CDR2 FQGNSA. The CDR3 runs to 15 residues. CDR3 loop: CASSPRGMGPYEQYF. The DNA for the CDR3 is TGTGCCAGCAGCCCCCGCGGGATGGGCCCCTACGAGCAGTACTTC.

The J gene is TRBJ1-3, the V gene TRBV5-8, with unresolved D. The CDR3 contains 15 residues. Germline CDR1 is SGHTS and CDR2 is YDEGEE. Deletions cut 4 bases from V and 5 bases from J, with 16 bases between. DNA of the CDR3: TGTGCCAGCAGCCAAACGCGGAGGGTCAGAAACACCATATATTTT. This translates into CASSQTRRVRNTIYF.

In its sample, this clonotype was seen many times. The J gene is TRBJ2-1, the V gene TRBV5-1; tentative D call: TRBD1 (6 bases). The V gene lost 0 bases and the J gene lost 10 bases, with 11 bases spanning the gap. Germline V gene lookup returns CDR1 SGHRS and CDR2 YFSETQ. This CDR3 spans 13 amino acids. CDR3 sequence reads: CASSLEGGQEQFF. The CDR3 DNA follows: TGCGCCAGCAGCTTGGAAGGCGGACAGGAGCAGTTCTTC. Full variable domain (missing parts from reference TRBV5-1 and TRBJ2-1): KAGVTQTPRYLIKTRGQQVTLSCSPISGHRSVSWYQQTPGQGLQFLFEYFSETQRNKGNFPGRFSGRQFSNSRSEMNVSTLELGDSALYLCASSLEGGQEQFFGPGTRLTVL.

This clonotype came up many times. The J gene is TRBJ2-7, the V gene TRBV12-3 or TRBV12-4; 10 bases agree with TRBD1. The CDR3 contains 14 residues. V lost 5 bases to trimming and J lost 3 bases; unmatched junction nucleotides: 4. DNA for the CDR3: TGTGCCAGCAGTCCGGGACAGGGGAACTACGAGCAGTACTTC. Translated: CASSPGQGNYEQYF.

This clonotype occurred a few times. The chain carries TRBV20-1 and TRBJ2-1, with D tentatively TRBD1 or TRBD2 (6 bases each). Trimming took 6 bases from V and 8 from J, leaving 11 bases between them. The CDR3 sequence is 11 residues long. Germline V gene lookup returns CDR1 DFQATT and CDR2 SNEGSKA (reference sequence). CDR3 sequence: CSAGRGDEQFF. The CDR3, as DNA: TGCAGTGCGGGAAGGGGGGATGAGCAGTTCTTC.

This clonotype was picked up many times. This chain joins TRBV20-1 and TRBJ2-1; 7 nucleotides line up with TRBD2. The V and J ends lost 4 bases and 1 base, in that order; junction bases with no gene match: 4. The CDR3 spans 14 residues. Germline CDR1 is DFQATT and CDR2 is SNEGSKA (reference sequence). The CDR3 sequence is CSAKGGGSYNEQFF. CDR3 sequence (DNA): TGCAGTGCTAAGGGCGGGGGTTCCTACAATGAGCAGTTCTTC.

The table lists this clonotype with many counts. V is TRBV5-1 and J is TRBJ2-7; D is uncertain. Trimming removed 1 base from V and 5 bases from J, with 16 bases in between. Germline CDR1 reads SGHRS; CDR2 reads YFSETQ. CDR3 length: 15 residues. CDR3 sequence: CASSLLSLALNEQYF. The CDR3 DNA sequence: TGCGCCAGCAGCTTGTTATCCTTGGCTCTCAACGAGCAGTACTTC.

Only a few counts were recorded for this clonotype. V is TRBV4-1 and J is TRBJ1-2; weak D call: TRBD1 (6 bases). CDR3 length equals 16 residues. Germline CDR1 reads MGHRA; CDR2 reads YSYEKL. Trimming shortened V by 0 bases and J by 8 bases, and 19 bases separated the two germline ends. CDR3 protein: CASSQEPARQGIGYTF. The CDR3 DNA follows: TGCGCCAGCAGCCAAGAGCCCGCCCGTCAGGGGATCGGCTACACCTTC.

This clonotype was found a few times. The chain carries TRBV6-5 and TRBJ1-3; D ambiguous. The CDR3 is 13 amino acids. Germline V lookup: CDR1 MNHEY, CDR2 SVGAGI. Trimming removed 6 bases from V and 3 bases from J, with 9 bases in between. The DNA for the CDR3 is TGTGCCAGCAGACGGACTCTTGGAAACACCATATATTTT. Protein: CASRRTLGNTIYF.

This clonotype has a count of ten or more. The gene calls are TRBV5-1 and TRBJ2-7; 11 bases are a match to TRBD1. Germline loops: CDR1 SGHRS, CDR2 YFSETQ. The CDR3 consists of 17 residues. V lost 0 bases to trimming and J lost 4 bases; unmatched junction nucleotides: 9. For the CDR3, the DNA is TGCGCCAGCAGCTTGGATCTAGGACAGGGGGCATATTACGAGCAGTACTTC. This gives the protein CASSLDLGQGAYYEQYF.

This clonotype was counted only a few times. The chain couples TRBV20-1 to TRBJ2-2; perhaps TRBD2 as D (7 bases). The V gene's germline CDR1 is DFQATT and CDR2 SNEGSKA (reference sequence). V shed 6 bases and J shed 6 bases, with 17 bases lying between them. CDR3 size: 14 residues. CDR3 sequence: CSARLLGGAGELFF. The CDR3 DNA is TGCAGTGCCAGACTACTAGGGGGGGCCGGGGAGCTGTTTTTT.

This clonotype was detected ten times or more. J is TRBJ2-3 and V is TRBV25-1; perhaps D is TRBD1 or TRBD2 (5 bases each). Per germline, CDR1 MGHDK and CDR2 SYGVNS. Between the trimmed V and J ends, which lost 4 bases and 5 bases, there was a span of 16 bases. The CDR3 has 15 residues. The chain's CDR3 is CASSVSQGVRDTQYF. The CDR3 DNA follows: TGTGCCAGCAGTGTCTCCCAGGGAGTTAGAGATACGCAGTATTTT.

This clonotype was seen more than once but under ten times. This rearrangement joins TRBV5-1 to TRBJ1-5; the match to TRBD1 covers 9 bases. Trimming at V came to 0 bases and at J to 4 bases, leaving 11 bases not matched to a gene. This CDR3 is 18 amino acids long. Germline CDR1 is SGHRS and CDR2 is YFSETQ. CDR3 nucleotides: TGCGCCAGCAGCTTGGCCACTAACCCCGGGACAGGGAATCAGCCCCAGCATTTT. Protein sequence: CASSLATNPGTGNQPQHF.

This chain uses TRBV20-1 with TRBJ2-5; 9 bases map to TRBD2. Germline trimming cut 2 bases from V and 5 bases from J; bases unmatched to any gene: 3. This CDR3 region has 13 residues. Germline V gene sequence: CDR1 DFQATT, CDR2 SNEGSKA (reference sequence). In DNA, the CDR3 is TGCAGTGCTAGACTAGCGGGAATGGAGACCCAGTACTTC. Its protein is CSARLAGMETQYF.

The V call is TRBV5-1, the J call TRBJ2-1, with D perhaps matching TRBD1 (8 bases). From germline, CDR1 is SGHRS and CDR2 YFSETQ. Trimming cost V 1 base and J 3 bases, with 20 bases left between them. This CDR3 has 18 residues. The CDR3 protein is CASSLFGQGAGSYNEQFF. The CDR3 DNA reads TGCGCCAGCAGCTTGTTCGGACAGGGAGCGGGGAGCTACAATGAGCAGTTCTTC.

This clonotype was found many times. The genes are TRBV20-1 and TRBJ2-1; TRBD2 matches at 9 bases. V lost 1 base to trimming and J lost 7 bases; unmatched junction nucleotides: 8. This CDR3 has 15 residues. Per the germline V gene, CDR1 is DFQATT and CDR2 is SNEGSKA (reference sequence). Here the CDR3 DNA reads TGCAGTGCTAGAGGGATGGCGGGAGGGGGAAATGAGCAGTTCTTC. Its protein is CSARGMAGGGNEQFF.

This rearrangement joins TRBV5-1 to TRBJ2-3, with D uncertain. Germline V gene lookup returns CDR1 SGHRS and CDR2 YFSETQ. This CDR3 spans 14 amino acids. V lost 0 bases and J lost 1, with 6 bases in between. The CDR3 is CASSLVSGTDTQYF. The CDR3, as DNA: TGCGCCAGCAGCTTGGTCTCGGGCACAGATACGCAGTATTTT. The variable domain in full, with the rest retrieved from reference TRBV5-1 and TRBJ2-3, is KAGVTQTPRYLIKTRGQQVTLSCSPISGHRSVSWYQQTPGQGLQFLFEYFSETQRNKGNFPGRFSGRQFSNSRSEMNVSTLELGDSALYLCASSLVSGTDTQYFGPGTRLTVL.

A remark on this clonotype: A much larger clone differs by one base, so this may be a read error. The rearrangement joins TRBV5-6 to TRBJ2-1; 7 bases align to TRBD1. Germline loops: CDR1 SGHDT, CDR2 YYEEEE. The CDR3 consists of 21 residues. In DNA, the CDR3 is TGTGCCAGCAGCAACATAGGGGGCACCGTTAGACAGGGCTCGAGATACAATAAGCAGTTCTTC. Its translation: CASSNIGGTVRQGSRYNKQFF.

This clonotype has a count of ten or more. V usage is TRBV20-1 and J usage is TRBJ2-5, with D unresolved. Germline V gene data show CDR1 as DFQATT and CDR2 as SNEGSKA (reference sequence). The ends were cut back, 0 bases at V and 5 bases at J, with 4 bases in the middle. This CDR3 has 11 amino acids. CDR3 region: CSARDGETQYF. The CDR3 bases are TGCAGTGCTAGAGATGGGGAGACCCAGTACTTC.

The sample holds many counts of this clonotype. The chain couples TRBV20-1 to TRBJ2-5, with D possibly TRBD2 on 6 matching bases. CDR1 is DFQATT and CDR2 is SNEGSKA in the germline V gene (reference sequence). CDR3 length: 13 residues. Trimming left V 3 bases short and J 7 bases short, with 15 bases between. In nucleotides, the CDR3 is TGCAGTGCTAGGGTGGAGGGCGTGGGGACCCAGTACTTC. It translates to CSARVEGVGTQYF.

This clonotype was detected many times. V is TRBV30 and J is TRBJ2-5; tentatively, D is TRBD2 (6 bases). The CDR3 is 14 amino acids. Germline CDR1 is GTSNPN and CDR2 is SVGIG (reference sequence). V was shortened by 3 bases and J by 5 bases, with 16 bases between the two germline ends. The CDR3 coding sequence is TGTGCCTGGAGAGGAGATACGGCGGGGGAGACCCAGTACTTC. Amino acid sequence: CAWRGDTAGETQYF.

This clonotype was seen repeatedly, ten times or more. This chain connects TRBV2 to TRBJ1-5; no definite D call. V gave up 1 base and J gave up 4 bases, with 8 bases separating them. There are 14 residues in the CDR3. CDR1 and CDR2 (germline): SNHLY, FYNNEI. CDR3 in amino acids: CASSEGKGNQPQHF. In nucleotides, the CDR3 is TGTGCCAGCAGTGAAGGTAAAGGGAATCAGCCCCAGCATTTT. The complete variable domain, with remaining parts taken from reference TRBV2 and TRBJ1-5, reads EPEVTQTPSHQVTQMGQEVILRCVPISNHLYFYWYRQILGQKVEFLVSFYNNEISEKSEIFDDQFSVERPDGSNFTLKIRSTKLEDSAMYFCASSEGKGNQPQHFGDGTRLSIL.

This clonotype was seen only once. The chain joins TRBV6-6 to TRBJ2-1; possibly TRBD2 for D (6 bases). Trimming removed 8 bases from V and 5 bases from J, with 13 bases in between. Germline V gene lookup returns CDR1 MNHNY and CDR2 SVGAGI (reference sequence). The length of the CDR3 is 13 residues. CDR3 sequence: CASLRRGDNEQFF. The CDR3 region has the DNA TGTGCCAGCCTACGGAGGGGAGACAATGAGCAGTTCTTC.

Ten or more counts support this clonotype. V usage is TRBV20-1 and J usage is TRBJ2-3; D is possibly TRBD2 (5 bases). The CDR3 runs 15 residues. Trimming took 6 bases from V and 3 from J, leaving 19 bases between them. Per germline, CDR1 DFQATT and CDR2 SNEGSKA (reference sequence). CDR3 residues: CSAPEGGVVTDTQYF. CDR3 in DNA: TGCAGTGCCCCTGAGGGCGGAGTAGTAACAGATACGCAGTATTTT.